This T cell receptor (beta chain) was recorded in a study of Ad26.COV2.S vaccination and SARS-CoV-2 variants. Study details: Doses of Ad26.COV2.S were injected into muscle once or twice, 56 days apart. General study findings and limits: TCR breadth and depth estimates may have understated total T cell responses.

In regard to this clone: The target antigen is unknown.

Germline V gene lookup returns CDR1 LGHNA and CDR2 YNFKEQ. Trimming at V came to 0 bases and at J to 6 bases, leaving 5 bases not matched to a gene. The CDR3 has 16 amino acids. Sequencing was performed with immunoSEQ multiplex PCR; in TCRdb, only in-frame clones are kept and a portion is missing. This sample has over 400,000 clones, with about 90% found just once. Treatment of the sample: roughly 18 received Ad26.COV2.S at low or high dose, single or two shots; 5 received placebo; per-sample allocation not given. Sample collection was performed on day 63 after the first vaccine or placebo injection. This adult donor, from Boston, was 18-55 years old.

The TCR originated in a person aged 18 to 65 who received the Ad26.COV2.S COVID-19 vaccine or a placebo. The sequenced sample was peripheral blood, obtained in a trial of Ad26.COV2.S vaccine versus placebo. The V gene is TRBV4-2, the J gene TRBJ2-1, with 10 bases matching TRBD2. Here the CDR3 DNA reads TGTGCCAGCAGCCAAGAGTCTAGCGGGAGCGGCAATGAGCAGTTCTTC. This codes for CASSQESSGSGNEQFF.